This T cell receptor (beta chain) emerged from a study of T cell repertoires in cytomegalovirus infection. The wider study: Matching HLA type and CMV infection were both indicated by public TCR beta signatures.

In TCRdb, the reads were re-called with MiXCR into one record per CDR3 protein. This table has roughly 81,000 distinct CDR3 sequences, about 4% appearing once. Points from the study as a whole: The cumulative frequency of public TCR beta families identified carriers of CMV plus the relevant HLA. HLA-C-restricted, CMV-specific TCR beta clonotypes were dominant ex vivo.

The germline gives CDR1 SGHTA, CDR2 FQGTGA. Trimming pared 1 base from V and 5 bases from J, leaving 18 bases between. This CDR3 is built from 16 residues. This clonotype was seen many times. Its antigen is still unknown. The source material was PBMCs. This chain connects TRBV7-3 to TRBJ2-7, with TRBD2 as a possible D gene (6 bases). This clonotype originated in a human donor in good health (CMV status not recorded). Some clones in this sample may be carry-over from other donors' samples. The CDR3 sequence is CASSLIRSGRGNEQYF. CDR3 nucleotides: TGTGCCAGCAGCTTAATCCGGAGTGGTCGGGGGAACGAGCAGTACTTC.